This entry lists 8 T cell receptor beta chains sequenced from one sample in a study of T-cell memory formation after mild COVID-19. Each CDR3 protein is one row after TCRdb ran MiXCR on the 5' RACE reads. The sample lists some 450,000 distinct CDR3 sequences, under 20% occurring once. Sequenced sample: PBMCs or a T cell subset sorted from them (not recorded which). The receptors originated from a man younger than 30 who had mild COVID-19 (a few samples of this study predate the infection). Cell type and time point are not known.

This clonotype was seen more than once but under ten times. This chain connects TRBV5-1 to TRBJ2-6, with D uncertain. Trimming stripped 5 bases from V and 1 base from J, with 7 bases between. Looked up from germline, CDR1 is SGHRS and CDR2 is YFSETQ. This CDR3 contains 14 residues. CDR3 bases: TGCGCCAGCAGGACGTCTTCTGGGGCCAACGTCCTGACTTTC. Its translation: CASRTSSGANVLTF.

This clonotype was counted only a few times. CDR3 DNA: TGTGCCTGGACAAGGAGGTACTATGGCTACACCTTC. Translated: CAWTRRYYGYTF. The chain joins TRBV30 to TRBJ1-2; unclear D gene. The V and J ends lost 4 bases and 3 bases respectively, with 9 bases between them. Germline values: CDR1 GTSNPN, CDR2 SVGIG (reference sequence). The CDR3 is made up of 12 amino acids.

This chain uses TRBV19 with TRBJ1-5, with 11 bases fitting TRBD1. After removal of 5 bases from V and 0 bases from J, the junction contained 3 bases not matched to a gene. Germline CDR1 LNHDA, CDR2 SQIVND (reference sequence). CDR3 length equals 16 residues. CDR3 in amino acids: CASSWDRGTSNQPQHF. CDR3 DNA: TGTGCCAGTAGTTGGGACAGGGGGACTAGCAATCAGCCCCAGCATTTT.

Note on this clonotype: The junction departs from germline at one end; a sequencing error may be responsible. The chain links TRBV25-1 to TRBJ1-1; no clear D gene. This CDR3 comprises 10 residues. Germline V gene data show CDR1 as MGHDK and CDR2 as SYGVNS. The CDR3 DNA reads TGTGCCAGCAGTTGGGAACGGATGGTCTTT. Translated, it gives CASSWERMVF.

This clonotype was detected only a few times. The chain joins TRBV5-6 to TRBJ2-1, with TRBD1 matching 8 bases. The CDR3 extends over 15 amino acids. CDR1 is SGHDT and CDR2 is YYEEEE in the germline V gene. V lost 5 bases to trimming and J lost 6 bases; unmatched junction nucleotides: 10. As DNA, the CDR3 is TGTGCCAGCAGTTTAGGGACAGGAACTATCAATGAGCAGTTCTTC. Its translation: CASSLGTGTINEQFF.

The chain carries TRBV7-9 and TRBJ2-1, with 9 bases identical to TRBD1. The trim removed 5 bases at V and 10 bases at J, leaving 6 bases unmatched. Looked up from germline, CDR1 is SEHNR and CDR2 is FQNEAQ (reference sequence). This CDR3 contains 13 residues. The CDR3 DNA reads as TGTGCCAGCAGCCCGGGACAGGGAGGGGAGCAGTTCTTC. This gives the protein CASSPGQGGEQFF.

This chain links TRBV6-2 or TRBV6-3 with TRBJ2-5; the D call may be TRBD1 or TRBD2 (5 bases each). Trimming pared 2 bases from V and 3 bases from J, leaving 13 bases between. The CDR3 is made up of 15 amino acids. From germline, CDR1 is MNHEY and CDR2 SVGEGT. The DNA of the CDR3 is TGTGCCAGCAGTTACCCCCAGGGACGGGAAGAGACCCAGTACTTC. Translated: CASSYPQGREETQYF.

In its sample, this clonotype was seen a few times. Germline is not matched at one junction end, which may reflect a read error. The V and J genes are TRBV7-7 and TRBJ2-1; D may be TRBD2 (7 bases). The germline gives CDR1 SSHAT, CDR2 FNYEAQ (reference sequence). The CDR3 is 16 amino acids. The CDR3 nucleotides read TGTGCTAGCAGCTTCTCGGCGGGGGCTTCCTACAATGAGCAGTTCTTC. It encodes CASSFSAGASYNEQFF.